This T cell receptor beta chain was captured by sequencing in a study of T cell changes during pregnancy in multiple sclerosis. TCRdb's copy holds only in-frame clones and misses some; the assay was immunoSEQ multiplex PCR. There are around 63,000 clones in the sample; approximately 90% occur only once, and less than 3.5% lies in the top ten. This receptor was identified in a female donor in good health, enrolled as a control in a pregnancy study. This specimen was peripheral blood, taken in the third trimester of pregnancy.

This CDR3 is CASSFRDSYGYTF. DNA of the CDR3: TGTGCCAGCAGCTTCCGGGACAGCTATGGCTACACCTTC. The chain carries TRBV11-3 and TRBJ1-2, with TRBD1 matching over 7 bases. Per germline, CDR1 SGHNT and CDR2 YENEEA. This CDR3 comprises 13 residues. Trimming cost V 3 bases and J 4 bases; bases outside gene matches: 2. The full variable domain, in which reference TRBV11-3 and TRBJ1-2 provide the parts outside the CDR3, is EAGVVQSPRYKIIEKKQPVAFWCNPISGHNTLYWYLQNLGQGPELLIRYENEEAVDDSQLPKDRFSAERLKGVDSTLKIQPAELGDSAVYLCASSFRDSYGYTFGSGTRLTVV.